This TCR beta chain was recorded in a study of T-cell reconstitution after alpha-beta-depleted transplantation in children. Concerning this clonotype: Its target is not known.

The authors prepared the TCRbeta library with unique molecular identifiers. TCRdb analysed the PCR reads with MiXCR anew, one entry per CDR3 protein. The sample records about 500,000 distinct CDR3 sequences, roughly an eighth being singletons. Notes on the study in general: The main origin of T-cell counts and diversity one year after transplant was newly produced T cells. At around two months after transplant, the alpha-beta T cells were reportedly derived from several hundred expanded clones that came from non-depleted graft cells. After transplant, high TCRbeta diversity at day 60 in some patients arose from surviving recipient T cells and thymic progenitors.

Germline V CDR1 and CDR2: DFQATT, SNEGSKA (reference sequence). The V end was cut by 6 bases, the J end by 1 base, with 19 bases between. The CDR3 spans 15 residues. Sequencing was performed on PBMCs, mostly from graft donor cells, taken 180 days after TCRalphabeta/CD19-depleted stem cell transplant. This clonotype originated in a female patient aged 2-15 years who had a stem cell transplant for aplastic anemia, so the T cells may come from the graft donor. The chain uses TRBV20-1 and TRBJ2-7, with D tentatively TRBD2 (5 bases). Here the CDR3 DNA reads TGCAGTGCCCCTCACGGGGTAGCAGCATCCTACGAGCAGTACTTC. Amino acid sequence: CSAPHGVAASYEQYF.